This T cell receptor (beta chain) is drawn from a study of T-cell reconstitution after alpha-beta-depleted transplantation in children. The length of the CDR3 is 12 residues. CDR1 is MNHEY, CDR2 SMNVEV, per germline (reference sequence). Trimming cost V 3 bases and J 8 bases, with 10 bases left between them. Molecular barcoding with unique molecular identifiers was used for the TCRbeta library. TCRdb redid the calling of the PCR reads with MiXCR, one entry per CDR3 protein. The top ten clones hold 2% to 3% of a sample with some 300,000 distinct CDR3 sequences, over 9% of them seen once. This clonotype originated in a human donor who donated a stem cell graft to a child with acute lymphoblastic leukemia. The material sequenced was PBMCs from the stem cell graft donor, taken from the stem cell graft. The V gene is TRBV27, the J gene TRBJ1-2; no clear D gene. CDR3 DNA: TGTGCCAGCAGTTTTCGGGGAGTCGGCTACACCTTC. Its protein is CASSFRGVGYTF.